The next 10 T cell receptor beta chains were all read from a single sample in a study of control samples from healthy donors and cancer patients. Data came from immunoSEQ multiplex PCR; TCRdb stores just in-frame clones and leaves some out. The top ten clones hold nearly 1.5% of a sample with roughly 90,000 clones, approximately 93% of them seen once. Sequenced material: blood. All receptors come from a woman in her thirties in good health.

The V call is TRBV25-1, the J call TRBJ2-7, with no clear D. From germline, CDR1 is MGHDK and CDR2 SYGVNS. Trimming stripped 7 bases from V and 0 bases from J, with 7 bases between. The CDR3 length is 12 residues. CDR3: CASTLDSYEQYF. The CDR3 coding sequence is TGTGCCAGCACCCTAGACTCCTACGAGCAGTACTTC.

The chain is built from TRBV29-1 and TRBJ2-1; 7 positions agree with TRBD2. The CDR3 covers 16 residues. In germline, CDR1 is SQVTM, CDR2 ANQGSEA. V gave up 4 bases and J gave up 9 bases; unmatched junction bases: 18. CDR3 loop: CSVAGLAGEPFSEQFF. The CDR3 DNA sequence: TGCAGCGTTGCTGGGTTGGCGGGGGAGCCCTTCAGTGAGCAGTTCTTC.

The chain joins TRBV7-8 to TRBJ2-1; 10 bases map to TRBD2. Germline V gene data show CDR1 as SGHVS and CDR2 as FQNEAQ. This CDR3 has 16 residues. The V segment lost 5 bases and the J segment 4 bases; nucleotides outside the gene matches: 8. CDR3 amino acids: CASSILAGIKYNEQFF. CDR3 nucleotide sequence: TGTGCCAGCAGCATACTAGCGGGAATAAAGTACAATGAGCAGTTCTTC.

The chain is built from TRBV7-2 and TRBJ2-1; TRBD2 agrees at 8 bases. Germline lookup yields CDR1 SGHTA and CDR2 FQGNSA. This CDR3 comprises 15 residues. V shed 6 bases and J 2 bases; nucleotides not matched to a gene: 6. The CDR3 DNA is TGTGCCAGCAGTTATAGCGGGGCGCCCTACAATGAGCAGTTCTTC. Its protein product is CASSYSGAPYNEQFF.

The chain joins TRBV15 to TRBJ1-5, with 11 bases matching TRBD1. J gave up 7 bases and V 5 bases, and 4 bases lay outside the gene matches. This CDR3 is 14 amino acids long. In germline, CDR1 is LNHNV, CDR2 YYDKDF (reference sequence). CDR3 coding DNA: TGTGCCACCAGCTGGGACAGGGGGAGACAGCCCCAGCATTTT. This gives the protein CATSWDRGRQPQHF.

This chain joins TRBV28 and TRBJ1-5; tentatively, D is TRBD1 (5 bases). From germline, CDR1 is MDHEN and CDR2 SYDVKM. V lost 7 bases, J lost 5 bases, and 15 bases lay in between. The CDR3 covers 14 residues. The CDR3 is CASIPWGGDQPQHF. In DNA, the CDR3 is TGTGCCAGCATTCCCTGGGGCGGGGATCAGCCCCAGCATTTT.

The CDR3 DNA is TGTGCCAGCAGCTTGCGATTTCGGTGTGCTGAAGCTTTCTTT. Its protein product is CASSLRFRCAEAFF. This chain connects TRBV5-8 to TRBJ1-1, with no clear D. CDR1 and CDR2 from the germline V gene are SGHTS and YDEGEE. CDR3 size: 14 residues. Trimming pared 1 base from V and 6 bases from J, leaving 13 bases between. The whole variable domain, remainder taken from reference TRBV5-8 and TRBJ1-1, is EAGVTQSPTHLIKTRGQQATLRCSPISGHTSVYWYQQALGLGLQFLLWYDEGEERNRGNFPPRFSGRQFPNYSSELNVNALELEDSALYLCASSLRFRCAEAFFGQGTRLTVV.

J is TRBJ1-3 and V is TRBV2, with D unclear. V was pared by 5 bases and J by 6 bases, with 11 bases between. The germline CDR1 and CDR2 sequences are SNHLY and FYNNEI. The CDR3 is made up of 13 amino acids. Here the CDR3 reads CASSLSPKNTIYF. In DNA form, the CDR3 reads TGTGCCAGCAGTCTCAGCCCTAAAAACACCATATATTTT.

The chain carries TRBV5-4 and TRBJ2-7; 7 nucleotides agree with TRBD1. Germline assignment: CDR1 SGHNT and CDR2 YYREEE (reference sequence). The CDR3 has 13 amino acids. V was pared by 3 bases and J by 3 bases, with 3 bases of the junction left unmatched. The CDR3 bases are TGTGCCAGCAGCTCACAGGGGAACTACGAGCAGTACTTC. Translated, it gives CASSSQGNYEQYF. Using reference TRBV5-4 and TRBJ2-7 for the parts outside the CDR3, the full variable domain is ETGVTQSPTHLIKTRGQQVTLRCSSQSGHNTVSWYQQALGQGPQFIFQYYREEENGRGNFPPRFSGLQFPNYSSELNVNALELDDSALYLCASSSQGNYEQYFGPGTRLTVT.

The chain joins TRBV2 to TRBJ1-6, with TRBD1 matching over 8 bases. From germline, CDR1 is SNHLY and CDR2 FYNNEI. The CDR3 is made up of 15 amino acids. The trim removed 4 bases at V and 5 bases at J, leaving 4 bases unmatched. CDR3 bases: TGTGCCAGCAGTGTGTTGACAGGGGATAATTCACCCCTCCACTTT. This codes for CASSVLTGDNSPLHF.